This T cell receptor (beta chain) stems from a study of T cell repertoires in cytomegalovirus infection. Study-wide results and limits: Public TCR beta family frequency separated CMV-and-HLA carriers, including in an independent cohort. There were HLA-C-restricted CMV-specific TCR beta clonotypes dominating the ex vivo response.

This CDR3 has 14 amino acids. Looked up from germline, CDR1 is SEHNR and CDR2 is FQNEAQ (reference sequence). V was trimmed by 5 bases and J by 3 bases, leaving 11 bases between them. TCRdb re-analysed the reads in MiXCR, keeping a single row per CDR3 protein. The data contain tens of thousands of distinct CDR3 sequences, 21% of them seen just once; the ten biggest clones take up about 90%. The sample holds many counts of this clonotype. Its antigen is currently unknown. The sample consisted of CD8+ T cells from cultured PBMCs, taken from culture after CMV antigen stimulation. The chain uses TRBV7-9 and TRBJ1-5; D remains unclear. This clonotype was sampled from a human donor in good health (CMV status not recorded). Some clones in this sample may be carry-over from other donors' samples. Here the CDR3 reads CASSPPGFNQPQHF. The CDR3 region has the DNA TGTGCCAGCAGCCCACCGGGATTCAATCAGCCCCAGCATTTT.